This T cell receptor (beta chain) was captured by sequencing in a study of T-cell memory formation after mild COVID-19. For the study at large: The TCR clusters were mostly specific to one donor.

Unmatched junction bases numbered 13, after V lost 0 bases and J lost 6 bases. CDR1 and CDR2 from the germline V gene are SEHNR and FQNEAQ (reference sequence). The CDR3 contains 18 residues. Each CDR3 protein gets one entry after TCRdb re-called the 5' RACE reads with MiXCR. The repertoire has about 430,000 distinct CDR3 sequences, around 17% of them found once; the top ten carry around a fifth. The chain uses TRBV7-9 and TRBJ1-5, with 8 nucleotides matching TRBD1. This TCR was sampled from a young man who had mild COVID-19 (a few samples of this study predate the infection). Cell type and time point are not known. The source material was PBMCs or a T cell subset sorted from them (not recorded which). CDR3 sequence reads: CASSLAPGGQGLSQPQHF. CDR3 nucleotide sequence: TGTGCCAGCAGCTTAGCGCCAGGCGGACAGGGATTGAGTCAGCCCCAGCATTTT.